Presented here are 7 T cell receptor beta chains from one specimen sequenced in a study of CD8 T cells in Susac syndrome. RNA totalling roughly 0.45 to 1 ug underwent reverse transcription with random hexamers. A single record per CDR3 protein comes from TCRdb applying MiXCR to the immunoSEQ multiplex PCR reads. This repertoire shows about 300,000 distinct CDR3 sequences, 65% to 90% found once; its top ten account for 0.2% to 0.25%. Material for sequencing was CD8+ T cells from PBMCs. The origin of the receptors is a human donor with multiple sclerosis.

The chain joins TRBV7-9 to TRBJ2-5; D might be TRBD2 (6 bases). CDR1 and CDR2 (germline): SEHNR, FQNEAQ (reference sequence). Deletions cut 5 bases from V and 5 bases from J, with 24 bases between. This CDR3 region has 17 residues. CDR3 in amino acids: CASSPRGSGSPIETQYF. The CDR3 DNA follows: TGTGCCAGCAGCCCCCGGGGGAGCGGGTCGCCGATTGAGACCCAGTACTTC.

As regards this clonotype: The conserved phenylalanine or tryptophan normally closing the CDR3 is absent here, so this likely arose from a read error. The chain couples TRBV4-3 to TRBJ2-7; 7 bases line up with TRBD2. Germline lookup yields CDR1 LGHNA and CDR2 YSLEER. CDR3 size: 18 residues. V gave up 0 bases and J gave up 1 base; unmatched junction bases: 12. The CDR3: CASSQDKAAGTGSYEQYL. For the CDR3, the DNA is TGCGCCAGCAGCCAAGATAAGGCAGCGGGGACGGGGTCCTACGAGCAGTACCTC.

The V call is TRBV5-4, the J call TRBJ2-7; the D is unclear. This CDR3 comprises 12 residues. Germline V gene sequence: CDR1 SGHNT, CDR2 YYREEE (reference sequence). The V end was cut by 5 bases, the J end by 6 bases, with 12 bases between. The CDR3 DNA is TGTGCCAGCAGATTGCTGGCTTCCGAGCAGTACTTC. Protein: CASRLLASEQYF. Based on the CDR3 plus reference TRBV5-4 and TRBJ2-7, the full variable domain is ETGVTQSPTHLIKTRGQQVTLRCSSQSGHNTVSWYQQALGQGPQFIFQYYREEENGRGNFPPRFSGLQFPNYSSELNVNALELDDSALYLCASRLLASEQYFGPGTRLTVT.

This sequence joins TRBV9 and TRBJ2-1, with a tentative D call TRBD1 (5 bases). Trimming left V 0 bases short and J 10 bases short, with 14 bases between. Germline CDR1 SGDLS, CDR2 YYNGEE. This CDR3 has 14 residues. DNA for the CDR3: TGTGCCAGCAGCGTAGCTACCCAGGGCGGCGAGCAGTTCTTC. This sequence encodes CASSVATQGGEQFF.

The J gene is TRBJ1-1, the V gene TRBV19, with D possibly matching TRBD1 (6 bases). Looked up from germline, CDR1 is LNHDA and CDR2 is SQIVND (reference sequence). This CDR3 contains 13 residues. V was clipped by 9 bases and J by 2 bases, with 13 bases between them. CDR3 in DNA: TGTGCCAGCCTACAGGGTTACAACACTGAAGCTTTCTTT. It yields the protein CASLQGYNTEAFF.

This chain uses TRBV27 with TRBJ1-2; the D gene is possibly TRBD1 (6 bases). Deletions cut 3 bases from V and 8 bases from J, with 22 bases between. This CDR3 region has 16 residues. Per the germline V gene, CDR1 is MNHEY and CDR2 is SMNVEV (reference sequence). The CDR3: CASSFAPPNRVGGYTF. The DNA for the CDR3 is TGTGCCAGCAGTTTTGCCCCCCCCAACAGGGTCGGGGGCTACACCTTC.

The CDR3, as DNA: TGTGCCAGCAGCTTAGCGGGCGGACCCGGAGGTGAGCAGTTCTTC. Its protein product is CASSLAGGPGGEQFF. The chain couples TRBV11-2 to TRBJ2-1, with TRBD2 as a possible D gene (5 bases). The CDR3 runs 15 residues. Germline V lookup: CDR1 SGHAT, CDR2 FQNNGV. V was trimmed by 1 base and J by 9 bases, leaving 16 bases between them.